This entry features one TCR beta chain sequence. The sample originates from a study of blood T cell repertoires in COVID-19. V lost 4 bases to trimming and J lost 0 bases, with 10 bases between them. CDR1 is SGDLS and CDR2 is YYNGEE in the germline V gene. This CDR3 is built from 14 residues. Sequenced by immunoSEQ multiplex PCR; TCRdb stores in-frame clones only, minus some. The repertoire has about 360,000 clones, more than 85% of them found once; the top ten carry approximately 2.9%. Source material: peripheral blood. The gene calls are TRBV9 and TRBJ2-5; D uncertain. The origin of this receptor is a human donor in a cohort sampled during active COVID-19. Written as DNA, the CDR3 is TGTGCCAGCAGCCCTCCCACGGACCAAGAGACCCAGTACTTC. Its translation is CASSPPTDQETQYF.